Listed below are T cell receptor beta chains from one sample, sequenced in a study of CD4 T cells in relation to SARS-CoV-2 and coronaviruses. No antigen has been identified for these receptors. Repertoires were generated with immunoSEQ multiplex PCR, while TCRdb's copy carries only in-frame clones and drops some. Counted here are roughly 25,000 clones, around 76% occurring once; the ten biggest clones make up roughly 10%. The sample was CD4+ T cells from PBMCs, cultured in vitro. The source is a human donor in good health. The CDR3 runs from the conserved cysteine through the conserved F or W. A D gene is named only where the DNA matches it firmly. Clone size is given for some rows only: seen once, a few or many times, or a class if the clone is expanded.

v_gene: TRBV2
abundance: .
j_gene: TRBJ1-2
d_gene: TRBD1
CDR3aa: CASMGGQGGYGYTF
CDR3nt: TGTGCCAGCATGGGGGGACAGGGTGGCTATGGCTACACCTTC

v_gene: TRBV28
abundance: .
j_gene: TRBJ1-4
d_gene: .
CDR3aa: CASSGLGVQKLFF
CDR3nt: TGTGCCAGCAGCGGTTTGGGGGTCCAAAAACTGTTTTTT

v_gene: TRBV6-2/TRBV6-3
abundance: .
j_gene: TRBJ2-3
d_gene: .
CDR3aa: CASSSRGVVDTQYF
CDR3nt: TGTGCCAGCAGTTCCCGCGGGGTGGTAGATACGCAGTATTTT

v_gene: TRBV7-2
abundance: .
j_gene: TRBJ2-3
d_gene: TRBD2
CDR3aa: CASSVRLAGGTDTQYF
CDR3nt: TGTGCCAGCAGCGTCCGACTAGCGGGGGGGACAGATACGCAGTATTTT

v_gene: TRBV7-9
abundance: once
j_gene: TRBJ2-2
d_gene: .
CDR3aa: CASSLTQAIGELFF
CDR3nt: TGTGCCAGCAGCTTAACCCAGGCAATCGGGGAGCTGTTTTTT

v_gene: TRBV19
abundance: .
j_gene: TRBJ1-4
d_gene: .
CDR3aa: CASSIGGTRNEKLFF
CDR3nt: TGTGCCAGTAGTATAGGAGGGACGCGAAATGAAAAACTGTTTTTT

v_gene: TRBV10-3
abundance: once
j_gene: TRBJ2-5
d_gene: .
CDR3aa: CAISESVAGELETQYF
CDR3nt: TGTGCCATCAGTGAGTCGGTGGCAGGGGAATTGGAGACCCAGTACTTC

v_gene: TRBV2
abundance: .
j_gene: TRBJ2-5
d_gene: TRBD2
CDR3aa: CASSGEGGGTWETQYF
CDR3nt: TGTGCCAGCAGTGGAGAGGGCGGGGGGACCTGGGAGACCCAGTACTTC

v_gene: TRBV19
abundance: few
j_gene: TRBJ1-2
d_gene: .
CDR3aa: CASSIDRNSYGYTF
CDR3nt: TGTGCCAGTAGTATAGATCGGAACAGCTATGGCTACACCTTC

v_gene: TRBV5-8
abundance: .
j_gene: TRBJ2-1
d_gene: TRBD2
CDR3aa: CASSHRLAGGWGNEQFF
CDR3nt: TGTGCCAGCAGCCACAGACTAGCGGGAGGCTGGGGGAATGAGCAGTTCTTC

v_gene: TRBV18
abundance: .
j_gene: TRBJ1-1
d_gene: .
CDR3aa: CASSPPRQVNTEAFF
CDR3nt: TGTGCCAGCTCACCACCTCGACAGGTGAACACTGAAGCTTTCTTT

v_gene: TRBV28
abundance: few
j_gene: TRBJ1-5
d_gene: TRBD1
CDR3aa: CASSQGGLGGNQPQHF
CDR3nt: TGTGCCAGCAGTCAGGGGGGTCTGGGGGGCAATCAGCCCCAGCATTTT

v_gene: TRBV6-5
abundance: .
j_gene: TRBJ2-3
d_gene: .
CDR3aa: CASGRTDTQYF
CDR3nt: TGTGCCAGCGGGCGCACAGATACGCAGTATTTT

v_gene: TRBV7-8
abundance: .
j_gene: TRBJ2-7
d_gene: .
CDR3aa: CASTTQPSSYEQYF
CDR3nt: TGTGCCAGCACTACACAGCCGAGCTCCTACGAGCAGTACTTC

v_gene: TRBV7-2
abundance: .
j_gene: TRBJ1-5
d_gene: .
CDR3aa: CASSSDRPNQPQHF
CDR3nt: TGTGCCAGCAGCTCGGACAGACCGAATCAGCCCCAGCATTTT

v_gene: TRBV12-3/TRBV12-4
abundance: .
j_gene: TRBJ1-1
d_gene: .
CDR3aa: CASTGHGNTEAFF
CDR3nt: TGTGCCAGCACTGGACACGGAAACACTGAAGCTTTCTTT

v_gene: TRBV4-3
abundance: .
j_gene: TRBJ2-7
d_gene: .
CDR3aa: CASSQDRGSREQYF
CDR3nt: TGCGCCAGCAGCCAAGATCGGGGCAGTAGGGAGCAGTACTTC

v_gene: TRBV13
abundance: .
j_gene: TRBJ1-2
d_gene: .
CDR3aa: CASSFDRPRGYTF
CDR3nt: TGTGCCAGCAGCTTCGACAGGCCCAGGGGCTACACCTTC

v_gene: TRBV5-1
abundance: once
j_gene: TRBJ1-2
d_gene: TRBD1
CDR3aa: CASSLAPDRAYGYTF
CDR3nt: TGCGCCAGCAGCTTGGCCCCGGACAGGGCTTATGGCTACACCTTC

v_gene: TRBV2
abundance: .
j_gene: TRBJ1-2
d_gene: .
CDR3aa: CASSGDGVRRGYTF
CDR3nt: TGTGCCAGCAGTGGGGACGGAGTCAGGAGGGGCTACACCTTC